Listed below are T cell receptor beta chains from one sample, sequenced in a study of blood T cell repertoires in COVID-19. The data were produced by immunoSEQ multiplex PCR, yet TCRdb's version contains in-frame clones alone and is incomplete. The sample gives some 87,000 clones, about nine tenths of which show up once; 3% to 4% is in the top ten. The sample taken for sequencing was peripheral blood. All receptors come from an older woman with acute or convalescent COVID-19. Both conserved end residues are part of each CDR3. Fields, in order: clone size, J gene, D gene, V gene, CDR3 protein, CDR3 DNA. D genes are given only for firm matches. Not all rows give a size; the values are once, few, many and, for expanded clones, a class.

>-|TRBJ2-7|TRBD1|TRBV5-6
CASSHTGTGGREQYF
TGTGCCAGCAGCCACACCGGGACAGGGGGCCGCGAGCAGTACTTC
>-|TRBJ2-5|TRBD2|TRBV7-9
CASSLGGGGLETQYF
TGTGCCAGCAGCTTAGGGGGCGGGGGTCTGGAGACCCAGTACTTC
>-|TRBJ1-1|-|TRBV5-5
CASVSPYTEAFF
TGTGCCAGCGTCAGTCCGTACACTGAAGCTTTCTTT
>-|TRBJ2-1|-|TRBV20-1
CSASSRRGAIYNEQFF
TGCAGTGCTAGTTCCCGCAGGGGGGCCATCTACAATGAGCAGTTCTTC
>-|TRBJ2-3|TRBD1|TRBV29-1
CSAGTDSTDTQYF
TGCAGCGCAGGGACAGACAGCACAGATACGCAGTATTTT
>-|TRBJ2-7|TRBD2|TRBV7-9
CASSQPGLAGGEQYF
TGTGCCAGCAGCCAGCCGGGACTAGCGGGAGGCGAGCAGTACTTC
>-|TRBJ2-5|-|TRBV5-1
CASRAGLRGAVQETQYF
TGCGCCAGCAGGGCAGGGCTCAGGGGAGCGGTCCAAGAGACCCAGTACTTC
>-|TRBJ1-4|-|TRBV7-9
CASSLRQTNEKLFF
TGTGCCAGCAGCCTAAGACAGACTAATGAAAAACTGTTTTTT
>-|TRBJ1-1|-|TRBV7-8
CASSLEVDTGNTEAFF
TGTGCCAGCAGCTTAGAGGTTGACACAGGGAACACTGAAGCTTTCTTT
>-|TRBJ2-2|-|TRBV7-9
CASSLWAAGDTGELFF
TGTGCCAGCAGCTTATGGGCGGCAGGGGACACCGGGGAGCTGTTTTTT
>-|TRBJ1-2|-|TRBV7-9
CASSLQGFRGYTF
TGTGCCAGCAGCTTACAGGGTTTTCGTGGCTACACCTTC
>-|TRBJ1-4|TRBD1|TRBV6-5
CASSLTGGREKLFF
TGTGCCAGCAGCCTGACAGGGGGCCGTGAAAAACTGTTTTTT
>-|TRBJ2-1|TRBD2|TRBV2
CASSERREGLNNEQFF
TGTGCCAGCAGTGAACGGCGGGAGGGGTTAAACAATGAGCAGTTCTTC
>-|TRBJ1-3|-|TRBV7-9
CASSPTIGGNTIYF
TGTGCCAGCAGCCCGACTATTGGCGGAAACACCATATATTTT
>-|TRBJ1-2|-|TRBV18
CASGKDSYYGYTF
TGTGCCAGCGGCAAAGACAGTTACTATGGCTACACCTTC
>-|TRBJ1-4|TRBD1|TRBV5-1
CASSLGPQGAWEKLFF
TGCGCCAGCAGCTTGGGCCCACAGGGGGCGTGGGAAAAACTGTTTTTT
>-|TRBJ2-3|-|TRBV5-6
CASTVSHNTDTQYF
TGTGCCAGCACTGTGTCCCACAACACAGATACGCAGTATTTT
>-|TRBJ2-5|TRBD1|TRBV10-3
CAISALTGVQETQYF
TGTGCCATCAGTGCCCTGACAGGGGTCCAAGAGACCCAGTACTTC
>-|TRBJ1-1|TRBD1|TRBV18
CASSRDRGDTEAFF
TGTGCCAGCTCACGGGACAGGGGAGACACTGAAGCTTTCTTT
>few|TRBJ1-2|TRBD1|TRBV24-1
CATSRQGRDGYTF
TGTGCCACATCCCGACAGGGCCGCGATGGCTACACCTTC
>-|TRBJ2-3|TRBD2|TRBV9
CASSLLAGHTDTQYF
TGTGCCAGCAGTCTACTAGCGGGGCACACAGATACGCAGTATTTT
>-|TRBJ1-3|-|TRBV3-1/TRBV3-2
CASSQWTVSGNTIYF
TGTGCCAGCAGCCAATGGACAGTTAGTGGAAACACCATATATTTT
>-|TRBJ2-7|TRBD1|TRBV5-1
CASSFQGELGEQYF
TGCGCCAGCAGCTTCCAGGGGGAGTTGGGGGAGCAGTACTTC
>-|TRBJ2-5|TRBD2|TRBV7-2
CASSPTTGTSGAQYF
TGTGCCAGCAGCCCGACAACCGGGACTAGCGGGGCCCAGTACTTC
>-|TRBJ1-2|TRBD1|TRBV3-1/TRBV3-2
CASSQETLQGAKYGYTF
TGTGCCAGCAGCCAAGAAACCCTACAGGGGGCGAAGTATGGCTACACCTTC
>-|TRBJ1-1|-|TRBV19
CASSIRGENTEAFF
TGTGCCAGTAGTATCCGGGGGGAGAACACTGAAGCTTTCTTT
>-|TRBJ2-5|TRBD2|TRBV27
CASSLQIRTSGDQETQYF
TGTGCCAGCAGTTTACAAATAAGGACTAGCGGGGACCAAGAGACCCAGTACTTC
>-|TRBJ1-1|-|TRBV18
CASSPLGAGNTEAFF
TGTGCCAGCTCACCTTTGGGGGCCGGGAACACTGAAGCTTTCTTT
>-|TRBJ2-2|-|TRBV12-1
CASSFQFFGQTNTGELFF
TGTGCCAGCAGCTTTCAATTTTTCGGACAGACGAACACCGGGGAGCTGTTTTTT
>-|TRBJ2-5|TRBD2|TRBV5-1
CASSPGGGKETQYF
TGCGCCAGCAGCCCGGGCGGGGGGAAAGAGACCCAGTACTTC
>-|TRBJ2-7|-|TRBV5-6
CASSLGQGYSYEQYF
TGTGCCAGCAGCTTGGGGCAGGGCTACTCCTACGAGCAGTACTTC
>few|TRBJ1-2|-|TRBV27
CASSLSTNYGYTF
TGTGCCAGCAGTTTAAGCACGAACTATGGCTACACCTTC
>-|TRBJ2-5|-|TRBV2
CASQYFGTGDQETQYF
-
>-|TRBJ2-5|TRBD2|TRBV6-5
CASSYGGGALEETQYF
TGTGCCAGCAGTTATGGCGGGGGGGCTCTTGAGGAGACCCAGTACTTC
>-|TRBJ2-3|TRBD1|TRBV28
CASSSVLGQGVGTDTQYF
TGTGCCAGCAGCTCTGTCTTGGGACAGGGTGTTGGCACAGATACGCAGTATTTT
>-|TRBJ2-3|TRBD1|TRBV3-1/TRBV3-2
CASSQGTGSGLGTQYF
TGTGCCAGCAGCCAGGGGACAGGATCAGGGTTGGGTACGCAGTATTTT
>-|TRBJ2-3|TRBD1|TRBV24-1
CATSGRQGATDTQYF
TGTGCCACCAGTGGTCGACAGGGAGCGACAGATACGCAGTATTTT
>-|TRBJ1-2|-|TRBV21-1
CASPTRAETGPYRANGYTF
TGTGCCAGCCCGACCCGGGCGGAGACAGGGCCCTACCGAGCCAATGGCTACACCTTC
>-|TRBJ1-5|-|TRBV28
CASSSPQKPQHF
TGTGCCAGCAGTTCCCCCCAAAAGCCCCAGCATTTT
>once|TRBJ1-4|-|TRBV29-1
CSVHSEKLFF
TGCAGCGTCCATAGTGAAAAACTGTTTTTT
>-|TRBJ1-1|TRBD1|TRBV19
CASSPGDRVNTEAFF
TGTGCCAGTAGTCCTGGGGACAGGGTGAACACTGAAGCTTTCTTT
>-|TRBJ1-5|TRBD1|TRBV7-9
CASSFLGQPLEPQHF
TGTGCCAGCAGCTTTCTGGGACAGCCCTTGGAGCCCCAGCATTTT
>-|TRBJ2-7|-|TRBV30
CAWSWSFRARAVLTYEQYF
TGTGCCTGGAGTTGGAGTTTCCGGGCCAGGGCTGTCTTAACCTACGAGCAGTACTTC
>-|TRBJ1-5|-|TRBV16
CASSQSRNSNQPQHF
TGCGCCAGCAGCCAATCCAGGAATAGCAATCAGCCCCAGCATTTT
>-|TRBJ2-7|-|TRBV6-1
CASSDSRNRLYF
TGTGCCAGCAGTGATTCCAGGAACAGATTGTACTTC
>-|TRBJ1-2|-|TRBV27
CASSPRTTGGYTF
TGTGCCAGCAGCCCCCGGACAACGGGTGGCTACACCTTC
>-|TRBJ1-3|TRBD1|TRBV19
CASMWDSGNTIYF
TGTGCCAGTATGTGGGACAGCGGAAACACCATATATTTT
>once|TRBJ1-4|-|TRBV15
CATSRAGGNEKLFF
TGTGCCACCAGCAGAGCTGGCGGTAATGAAAAACTGTTTTTT
>-|TRBJ1-2|-|TRBV5-1
CASSLNRENYGYTF
TGCGCCAGCAGCTTGAACAGGGAGAATTATGGCTACACCTTC
>-|TRBJ1-4|TRBD1|TRBV2
CASSDPQTGFGEKLFF
TGTGCCAGCAGTGACCCTCAGACAGGGTTCGGTGAAAAACTGTTTTTT
>-|TRBJ2-5|-|TRBV20-1
CSARSETQYF
TGCAGTGCTAGATCTGAGACCCAGTACTTC